The rows below give T cell receptor beta chains drawn from one sample of a study of early T cells in non-severe SARS-CoV-2 infection. Each CDR3 protein gets one entry after TCRdb re-called the 5' RACE reads with MiXCR. The sample includes 55,000 to 80,000 distinct CDR3 sequences, around 13% of them seen just once. Sequenced here: whole blood, sampled at baseline. The receptors shown here come from an adult who was a healthcare worker with PCR-confirmed SARS-CoV-2 infection or an uninfected control (not recorded which). Both conserved end residues are part of each CDR3. Fields, in order: clone size, D gene, V gene, J gene, CDR3 protein, CDR3 DNA. The D gene is left open where the match is weak. Clone size, where shown, is once, few, many, or a class for clones that have expanded.

abundance: -; d_gene: -; v_gene: TRBV5-1; j_gene: TRBJ2-3; CDR3aa: CASSRGPGTDTQYF; CDR3nt: TGCGCCAGCAGCAGGGGACCTGGGACAGATACGCAGTATTTT
abundance: -; d_gene: -; v_gene: TRBV6-1; j_gene: TRBJ1-6; CDR3aa: CASSEFSPLHF; CDR3nt: TGTGCCAGCAGTGAGTTTTCACCCCTCCACTTT
abundance: many; d_gene: TRBD1; v_gene: TRBV28; j_gene: TRBJ1-5; CDR3aa: CASSPPPGAGGYQPQHF; CDR3nt: TGTGCCAGCAGTCCCCCGCCGGGAGCAGGGGGTTATCAGCCCCAGCATTTT
abundance: -; d_gene: TRBD1; v_gene: TRBV6-6; j_gene: TRBJ2-5; CDR3aa: CASRRRDRETQYF; CDR3nt: TGTGCCAGCAGGCGCCGGGACAGAGAGACCCAGTACTTC
abundance: -; d_gene: -; v_gene: TRBV7-8; j_gene: TRBJ2-3; CDR3aa: CASSLGLGHITDTQYF; CDR3nt: TGTGCCAGCAGCTTAGGGCTGGGACATATCACAGATACGCAGTATTTT
abundance: many; d_gene: TRBD1; v_gene: TRBV6-5; j_gene: TRBJ2-7; CDR3aa: CASSRDRGTGEQYF; CDR3nt: TGTGCCAGCAGCCGGGACAGGGGCACAGGCGAGCAGTACTTC
abundance: -; d_gene: -; v_gene: TRBV12-3/TRBV12-4; j_gene: TRBJ1-1; CDR3aa: CASSLAGRGVNTEAFF; CDR3nt: TGTGCCAGCAGTTTAGCGGGAAGGGGGGTGAACACTGAAGCTTTCTTT
abundance: -; d_gene: TRBD1; v_gene: TRBV12-3/TRBV12-4; j_gene: TRBJ1-2; CDR3aa: CASSPPGQSGYTF; CDR3nt: TGTGCCAGCAGTCCCCCGGGACAGTCGGGCTACACCTTC
abundance: -; d_gene: -; v_gene: TRBV10-3; j_gene: TRBJ2-2; CDR3aa: CAISKVGGPNTGELFF; CDR3nt: TGTGCCATCAGTAAGGTCGGCGGCCCGAACACCGGGGAGCTGTTTTTT
abundance: many; d_gene: TRBD1; v_gene: TRBV2; j_gene: TRBJ2-4; CDR3aa: CASNEGQGNIQYF; CDR3nt: TGTGCCAGCAATGAGGGACAGGGAAACATTCAGTACTTC
abundance: medium-sized; d_gene: -; v_gene: TRBV20-1; j_gene: TRBJ1-6; CDR3aa: CSATAGTENSPLHF; CDR3nt: TGCAGTGCGACCGCCGGGACGGAAAATTCACCCCTCCACTTT
abundance: few; d_gene: TRBD1; v_gene: TRBV28; j_gene: TRBJ1-2; CDR3aa: CASSLGTAPYWGYTF; CDR3nt: TGTGCCAGCAGTCTAGGGACAGCGCCCTATTGGGGCTACACCTTC
abundance: many; d_gene: -; v_gene: TRBV5-4; j_gene: TRBJ1-2; CDR3aa: CASSGNEERFNYGYTF; CDR3nt: TGTGCCAGCAGCGGCAACGAGGAGCGATTTAACTATGGCTACACCTTC
abundance: -; d_gene: -; v_gene: TRBV4-3; j_gene: TRBJ2-7; CDR3aa: CASSQTLIGGREQYF; CDR3nt: TGCGCCAGCAGCCAAACGCTCATCGGAGGCCGGGAGCAGTACTTC
abundance: many; d_gene: -; v_gene: TRBV5-5; j_gene: TRBJ1-5; CDR3aa: CASTSDSSNQPQHF; CDR3nt: TGTGCCAGCACCTCGGACAGTAGCAATCAGCCCCAGCATTTT
abundance: -; d_gene: TRBD1; v_gene: TRBV6-5; j_gene: TRBJ2-3; CDR3aa: CASRLSAGQGTDTQYF; CDR3nt: TGTGCCAGCAGACTCTCCGCGGGACAGGGCACAGATACGCAGTATTTT
abundance: few; d_gene: TRBD2; v_gene: TRBV4-3; j_gene: TRBJ2-1; CDR3aa: CASSQASGIGRLDEQFF; CDR3nt: TGCGCCAGCAGCCAAGCAAGCGGGATTGGGCGTTTGGATGAGCAGTTCTTC
abundance: few; d_gene: TRBD1; v_gene: TRBV6-2/TRBV6-3; j_gene: TRBJ1-5; CDR3aa: CASSTLGQGNQPQHF; CDR3nt: TGTGCCAGCAGTACGCTCGGACAGGGGAATCAGCCCCAGCATTTT
abundance: many; d_gene: -; v_gene: TRBV11-2; j_gene: TRBJ2-3; CDR3aa: CASSLPPRDTQYF; CDR3nt: TGTGCCAGCAGCTTACCCCCTCGCGATACGCAGTATTTT
abundance: -; d_gene: -; v_gene: TRBV11-2; j_gene: TRBJ2-3; CDR3aa: CASSLGPRGDDTQYF; CDR3nt: TGTGCCAGCAGCTTAGGGCCCCGAGGGGATGATACGCAGTATTTT
abundance: -; d_gene: -; v_gene: TRBV28; j_gene: TRBJ2-7; CDR3aa: CASRQQLGPYEQYF; CDR3nt: TGTGCCAGCAGACAACAGTTAGGTCCCTACGAGCAGTACTTC
abundance: few; d_gene: TRBD2; v_gene: TRBV11-2; j_gene: TRBJ2-2; CDR3aa: CASSPISGGNTGELFF; CDR3nt: TGTGCCAGCAGCCCCATCAGCGGGGGGAACACCGGGGAGCTGTTTTTT
abundance: -; d_gene: -; v_gene: TRBV6-5; j_gene: TRBJ1-1; CDR3aa: CANGDCSGIPLNTEAFF; CDR3nt: TGTGCCAACGGGGACTGTTCGGGGATTCCTCTGAACACTGAAGCTTTCTTT
abundance: few; d_gene: -; v_gene: TRBV7-2; j_gene: TRBJ2-1; CDR3aa: CASSLDMNEQFF; CDR3nt: TGTGCCAGCAGCTTAGATATGAATGAGCAGTTCTTC
abundance: -; d_gene: TRBD2; v_gene: TRBV12-3/TRBV12-4; j_gene: TRBJ2-1; CDR3aa: CATRRREASYNEQFF; CDR3nt: TGTGCCACCCGGCGGCGGGAGGCCTCCTACAATGAGCAGTTCTTC
abundance: many; d_gene: -; v_gene: TRBV3-1; j_gene: TRBJ2-7; CDR3aa: CASSHSASYEQYF; CDR3nt: TGTGCCAGCAGCCACAGCGCCTCCTACGAGCAGTACTTC
abundance: -; d_gene: -; v_gene: TRBV12-3/TRBV12-4; j_gene: TRBJ2-2; CDR3aa: CATAVGGTGELFF; CDR3nt: TGTGCCACCGCCGTAGGGGGGACCGGGGAGCTGTTTTTT
abundance: many; d_gene: -; v_gene: TRBV4-3; j_gene: TRBJ2-6; CDR3aa: CASSLGGVSGANVLTF; CDR3nt: TGCGCCAGCAGCCTCGGCGGGGTCTCTGGGGCCAACGTCCTGACTTTC
abundance: few; d_gene: TRBD1; v_gene: TRBV7-2; j_gene: TRBJ1-1; CDR3aa: CASSFELGQGGTEAFF; CDR3nt: TGTGCCAGCAGCTTCGAATTGGGACAGGGTGGCACTGAAGCTTTCTTT
abundance: few; d_gene: -; v_gene: TRBV7-9; j_gene: TRBJ2-1; CDR3aa: CASSHNHRDSNNEQFF; CDR3nt: TGTGCCAGCAGCCATAACCACCGGGACTCCAACAATGAGCAGTTCTTC
abundance: -; d_gene: -; v_gene: TRBV11-2; j_gene: TRBJ1-1; CDR3aa: CASSLTGGYTEAFF; CDR3nt: TGTGCCAGCAGCTTGACAGGAGGGTACACTGAAGCTTTCTTT
abundance: -; d_gene: TRBD1; v_gene: TRBV7-9; j_gene: TRBJ2-5; CDR3aa: CASSETGLEETQYF; CDR3nt: TGTGCCAGCAGCGAGACAGGGTTGGAAGAGACCCAGTACTTC
abundance: -; d_gene: -; v_gene: TRBV24-1; j_gene: TRBJ2-7; CDR3aa: CATSDLPLAGDEQYF; CDR3nt: TGTGCCACCAGTGATTTGCCCCTTGCAGGGGACGAGCAGTACTTC
abundance: -; d_gene: TRBD1; v_gene: TRBV20-1; j_gene: TRBJ2-7; CDR3aa: CSARVAYGTGGPYEQYF; CDR3nt: TGCAGTGCTAGAGTTGCCTATGGGACAGGCGGTCCCTACGAGCAGTACTTC
abundance: few; d_gene: -; v_gene: TRBV19; j_gene: TRBJ2-5; CDR3aa: CASTFGAEETQYF; CDR3nt: TGTGCCAGTACCTTCGGGGCAGAAGAGACCCAGTACTTC
abundance: many; d_gene: TRBD1; v_gene: TRBV4-3; j_gene: TRBJ1-1; CDR3aa: CASSFWTGPNTEAFF; CDR3nt: TGCGCCAGCAGCTTCTGGACAGGGCCGAACACTGAAGCTTTCTTT
abundance: -; d_gene: TRBD2; v_gene: TRBV28; j_gene: TRBJ2-3; CDR3aa: CASSVLAGGPDTQYF; CDR3nt: TGTGCCAGCAGTGTCTTAGCGGGAGGCCCAGATACGCAGTATTTT
abundance: many; d_gene: -; v_gene: TRBV29-1; j_gene: TRBJ1-1; CDR3aa: CSVGSDSTEAFF; CDR3nt: TGCAGCGTTGGATCAGACAGCACTGAAGCTTTCTTT
abundance: many; d_gene: TRBD2; v_gene: TRBV20-1; j_gene: TRBJ2-1; CDR3aa: CSAKAGTSVYNEQFF; CDR3nt: TGCAGTGCTAAGGCCGGGACTAGCGTATACAATGAGCAGTTCTTC
abundance: many; d_gene: -; v_gene: TRBV12-3/TRBV12-4; j_gene: TRBJ2-7; CDR3aa: CASSRDIYEQYF; CDR3nt: TGTGCCAGCAGCCGGGATATCTACGAGCAGTACTTC
abundance: -; d_gene: -; v_gene: TRBV12-3/TRBV12-4; j_gene: TRBJ1-4; CDR3aa: CASSLGGTTEKLFF; CDR3nt: TGTGCCAGCAGTCTAGGGGGGACTACAGAAAAACTGTTTTTT
abundance: -; d_gene: -; v_gene: TRBV21-1; j_gene: TRBJ2-1; CDR3aa: CASSKARPESSYNEQFF; CDR3nt: TGTGCCAGCAGCAAAGCGCGTCCAGAGAGCTCCTACAATGAGCAGTTCTTC
abundance: many; d_gene: -; v_gene: TRBV12-3/TRBV12-4; j_gene: TRBJ1-1; CDR3aa: CASSLTRQNTEAFF; CDR3nt: TGTGCCAGCAGTTTAACTCGACAGAACACTGAAGCTTTCTTT
abundance: few; d_gene: TRBD2; v_gene: TRBV6-2/TRBV6-3; j_gene: TRBJ2-3; CDR3aa: CASSYRLAGGPSQYF; CDR3nt: TGTGCCAGCAGTTATCGGCTAGCGGGGGGGCCGTCGCAGTATTTT
abundance: -; d_gene: TRBD2; v_gene: TRBV20-1; j_gene: TRBJ2-7; CDR3aa: CSARDQSGGAREQYF; CDR3nt: TGCAGTGCTAGAGATCAAAGCGGGGGGGCGAGGGAGCAGTACTTC
abundance: -; d_gene: TRBD1; v_gene: TRBV18; j_gene: TRBJ1-3; CDR3aa: CASSPGQASGNTIYF; CDR3nt: TGTGCCAGCTCACCGGGACAGGCCTCTGGAAACACCATATATTTT
abundance: -; d_gene: -; v_gene: TRBV7-2; j_gene: TRBJ2-1; CDR3aa: CASSLGPGNSYNEQFF; CDR3nt: TGTGCCAGCAGCTTAGGCCCGGGGAATTCCTACAATGAGCAGTTCTTC
abundance: few; d_gene: -; v_gene: TRBV5-5; j_gene: TRBJ1-4; CDR3aa: CASRRDTGNEKLFF; CDR3nt: TGTGCCAGCAGGCGTGACACCGGTAATGAAAAACTGTTTTTT
abundance: -; d_gene: -; v_gene: TRBV27; j_gene: TRBJ2-1; CDR3aa: CASSFRGGNEQFF; CDR3nt: TGTGCCAGCAGTTTCAGGGGCGGCAATGAGCAGTTCTTC
abundance: few; d_gene: -; v_gene: TRBV9; j_gene: TRBJ1-1; CDR3aa: CASSVAESSEAFF; CDR3nt: TGTGCCAGCAGCGTAGCGGAGTCGTCTGAAGCTTTCTTT
abundance: -; d_gene: -; v_gene: TRBV7-9; j_gene: TRBJ2-3; CDR3aa: CASSLRQASRDTQYF; CDR3nt: TGTGCCAGCAGCTTAAGACAGGCCTCGAGGGATACGCAGTATTTT
abundance: few; d_gene: -; v_gene: TRBV6-2/TRBV6-3; j_gene: TRBJ2-7; CDR3aa: CASSYSKGDSYEQYF; CDR3nt: TGTGCCAGCAGTTACTCGAAAGGGGACTCCTACGAGCAGTACTTC
abundance: few; d_gene: TRBD1; v_gene: TRBV10-3; j_gene: TRBJ1-1; CDR3aa: CAIRDRYMNTEAFF; CDR3nt: TGTGCCATCAGGGACAGGTATATGAACACTGAAGCTTTCTTT
abundance: many; d_gene: TRBD1; v_gene: TRBV28; j_gene: TRBJ2-7; CDR3aa: CASSSPWDRNEQYF; CDR3nt: TGTGCCAGCAGTTCCCCCTGGGACAGGAACGAGCAGTACTTC
abundance: -; d_gene: -; v_gene: TRBV4-1; j_gene: TRBJ2-3; CDR3aa: CASSHPDTQYF; CDR3nt: TGCGCCAGCAGCCACCCAGATACGCAGTATTTT
abundance: -; d_gene: -; v_gene: TRBV12-3/TRBV12-4; j_gene: TRBJ2-3; CDR3aa: CASKLGATDTQYF; CDR3nt: TGTGCCAGCAAGTTAGGGGCCACAGATACGCAGTATTTT
abundance: few; d_gene: TRBD1; v_gene: TRBV5-1; j_gene: TRBJ2-7; CDR3aa: CASRPGTEYYEQYF; CDR3nt: TGCGCCAGCCGCCCCGGGACAGAATACTACGAGCAGTACTTC
abundance: -; d_gene: -; v_gene: TRBV7-2; j_gene: TRBJ2-7; CDR3aa: CASSLGRYSYEQYF; CDR3nt: TGTGCCAGCAGCTTAGGGAGGTACTCCTACGAGCAGTACTTC
abundance: few; d_gene: -; v_gene: TRBV27; j_gene: TRBJ2-3; CDR3aa: CASSLTYLGAQYF; CDR3nt: TGTGCCAGCAGTTTAACCTACCTGGGGGCGCAGTATTTT